The present TCR beta chain was sequenced within a study of blood T cell repertoires in COVID-19. Turning to the study itself: PBMCs, B-cell-depleted T cells, or T cells were the source of the cDNA or gDNA that made up the material.

Individuals drawn from about 26 US areas were about 18 to 95 years old. Method: immunoSEQ multiplex PCR; TCRdb's copy keeps in-frame clones and lacks some. Of fewer than 250,000 clones in the sample, 81% were seen once. The sequence was obtained from a woman between 50 and 59 years old with acute COVID-19. Sequencing was performed on PBMCs or T cells enriched from blood (not recorded which).

This CDR3 is CASSQGLHPNEQYF. The CDR3 DNA reads as TGTGCCAGCAGCCAAGGACTCCACCCTAACGAGCAGTACTTC. The V and J genes are TRBV7-8 and TRBJ2-7; D might be TRBD2 (5 bases). CDR3 length: 14 residues. Deletions cut 5 bases from V and 5 bases from J, with 16 bases between. CDR1 and CDR2 (germline): SGHVS, FQNEAQ.